This passage covers 31 T cell receptor beta chains from one sample sequenced in a study of response to subunit inactivated influenza vaccine. TCRdb ran MiXCR on the RT-PCR reads and lists one entry per CDR3 protein. The sample has under 950,000 distinct CDR3 sequences, less than 25% seen once. The material sequenced was PBMCs from blood, taken around 5 days after vaccination. The receptors shown here come from a man between 50 and 59 years old who received an inactivated influenza vaccine.

This clonotype occurred a few times. The chain has TRBV12-3 or TRBV12-4 and TRBJ2-1, with 11 bases matching TRBD2. The V segment lost 4 bases and the J segment 8 bases; nucleotides outside the gene matches: 4. This CDR3 contains 14 residues. The CDR3 DNA sequence: TGTGCCAGCAGTTCGCCGGGACTAGCGGATGAGCAGTTCTTC. Its protein product is CASSSPGLADEQFF.

This clonotype was observed a few times. The chain carries TRBV19 and TRBJ2-1; tentative D call: TRBD2 (5 bases). V was shortened by 1 base and J by 10 bases, with 8 bases between the two germline ends. The CDR3 runs to 12 residues. Germline loops: CDR1 LNHDA, CDR2 SQIVND (reference sequence). CDR3 sequence reads: CASSIGGGEQFF. CDR3 in DNA: TGTGCCAGTAGTATAGGAGGCGGGGAGCAGTTCTTC.

The chain couples TRBV6-2 or TRBV6-3 to TRBJ1-5; D is possibly TRBD1 (6 bases). CDR1 MNHEY and CDR2 SVGEGT come from the germline V gene. CDR3 length: 15 residues. The germline V and J ends were trimmed by 2 bases and 3 bases, with 11 bases remaining between them. Written as DNA, the CDR3 is TGTGCCAGCAGTTACCTGGGGGCGATCAATCAGCCCCAGCATTTT. This encodes CASSYLGAINQPQHF.

This clonotype was seen a handful of times. The chain joins TRBV7-8 to TRBJ1-5; 9 nucleotides match TRBD1. CDR1 is SGHVS and CDR2 is FQNEAQ in the germline V gene. The CDR3 loop spans 16 amino acids. J was trimmed by 4 bases and V by 5 bases; bases with no gene match: 9. The CDR3 loop reads CASSMGQGWGNQPQHF. The CDR3 region has the DNA TGTGCCAGCAGCATGGGACAGGGATGGGGGAATCAGCCCCAGCATTTT.

This clonotype was picked up a small number of times. V and J are TRBV19 and TRBJ2-2; the D is unclear. The CDR3 loop spans 14 amino acids. Trimming pared 4 bases from V and 0 bases from J, leaving 6 bases between. In germline, CDR1 is LNHDA, CDR2 SQIVND (reference sequence). The chain's CDR3 is CASSKLSNTGELFF. CDR3 bases: TGTGCCAGTAGTAAGCTCTCGAACACCGGGGAGCTGTTTTTT.

This sequence joins TRBV24-1 and TRBJ2-1, with D perhaps matching TRBD1 or TRBD2 (6 bases each). V lost 3 bases and J 4 bases, leaving 21 bases between the germline ends. This CDR3 has 18 residues. In germline, CDR1 is KGHDR, CDR2 SFDVKD. CDR3 in amino acids: CATSDPGPSRGGYNEQFF. The DNA of the CDR3 is TGTGCCACCAGTGATCCGGGCCCTTCCAGAGGGGGGTACAATGAGCAGTTCTTC.

There are a few counts of this clonotype. The J gene is TRBJ2-5, the V gene TRBV4-1; no clear D. Per the germline V gene, CDR1 is MGHRA and CDR2 is YSYEKL. Between the trimmed V and J ends, which lost 0 bases and 5 bases, there was a span of 10 bases. The CDR3 runs 14 residues. Written as DNA, the CDR3 is TGCGCCAGCAGCCAAGATGTACTCAGGGAGACCCAGTACTTC. This sequence encodes CASSQDVLRETQYF.

This clonotype showed up just a few times. J is TRBJ2-3 and V is TRBV21-1; the D call TRBD2 from the table was never checked on the DNA. TRBV21-1 is a known pseudogene. The CDR3 consists of 16 residues. The CDR3 here is CASSSQRAGVTDTQYF. The CDR3 bases are TGTGCCAGCAGTAGTCAACGAGCGGGAGTCACAGATACGCAGTATTTT.

This clonotype appeared a few times. The chain recombines TRBV11-2 with TRBJ2-5; the match to TRBD2 covers 13 bases. This CDR3 contains 15 residues. The V gene end was trimmed by 5 bases and the J gene end by 4 bases; junction bases not matched to a gene: 4. The germline CDR1 and CDR2 sequences are SGHAT and FQNNGV. This CDR3 is CASSLTSGRRETQYF. For the CDR3, the DNA is TGTGCCAGCAGCCTGACTAGCGGGAGGAGAGAGACCCAGTACTTC.

This clonotype has only a few counts. This chain joins TRBV28 and TRBJ2-7; 8 nucleotides agree with TRBD1. This CDR3 region has 15 residues. V dropped 5 bases and J dropped 0; count of bases not matched to a gene: 6. The germline V gene encodes CDR1 MDHEN and CDR2 SYDVKM. DNA of the CDR3: TGTGCCAGCAGTGGACAGGGCCTGAGCTCCTACGAGCAGTACTTC. This translates into CASSGQGLSSYEQYF.

This clonotype was counted only a few times. The chain combines TRBV5-4 with TRBJ1-1; TRBD1 might be the D (5 bases). Germline-derived CDR1 and CDR2 are SGHNT and YYREEE (reference sequence). The V and J ends lost 2 bases and 3 bases respectively, with 11 bases between them. This CDR3 contains 14 residues. CDR3 sequence (DNA): TGTGCCAGCAGCTTTGGGGCGAGGGACACTGAAGCTTTCTTT. It is translated as CASSFGARDTEAFF.

The rearrangement joins TRBV7-6 to TRBJ2-5, with a possible D match to TRBD2 (5 bases). The V end was cut by 1 base, the J end by 5 bases, with 14 bases between. CDR1 and CDR2 (germline): SGHVS, FNYEAQ. This CDR3 spans 15 amino acids. For the CDR3, the DNA is TGTGCCAGCAGCTTAGGACACCTAAGAGGGGAGACCCAGTACTTC. Its translation: CASSLGHLRGETQYF.

The table lists this clonotype with a few counts. The chain combines TRBV7-2 with TRBJ2-5; D is undetermined. The length of the CDR3 is 15 residues. Germline assignment: CDR1 SGHTA and CDR2 FQGNSA. Between the trimmed V and J ends, which lost 0 bases and 1 base, there was a span of 9 bases. The CDR3 loop is CASSLAQVPQETQYF. CDR3 DNA sequence: TGTGCCAGCAGCTTAGCCCAGGTACCCCAAGAGACCCAGTACTTC.

The V call is TRBV20-1, the J call TRBJ2-5, with 7 bases aligning to TRBD1. Germline V gene lookup returns CDR1 DFQATT and CDR2 SNEGSKA (reference sequence). This CDR3 comprises 13 residues. Unmatched junction bases numbered 6, after V lost 3 bases and J lost 5 bases. In DNA form, the CDR3 reads TGCAGTGCTAGCAGGGACAGTCGGGAGACCCAGTACTTC. This sequence encodes CSASRDSRETQYF.

The gene calls are TRBV28 and TRBJ1-5; no clear D gene. With 10 bases removed from V and 5 bases from J, the gap between germline ends came to 18 bases. The CDR3 extends over 14 amino acids. Germline V gene data show CDR1 as MDHEN and CDR2 as SYDVKM. The CDR3 nucleotides are TGTGCCACTAAAGGGCCAAGGTGGGATCAGCCCCAGCATTTT. Translated, it gives CATKGPRWDQPQHF.

The rearrangement uses TRBV6-2 or TRBV6-3 and TRBJ2-5; TRBD2 is a possible D gene (5 bases). V was clipped by 7 bases and J by 2 bases, with 8 bases between them. Looked up from germline, CDR1 is MNHEY and CDR2 is SVGEGT. The CDR3 sequence is 12 residues long. CDR3 amino acids: CASMGSQETQYF. The CDR3 bases are TGTGCCAGCATGGGGAGTCAAGAGACCCAGTACTTC.

V is TRBV6-1 and J is TRBJ2-7; maybe TRBD1 (6 bases). Germline V gene lookup returns CDR1 MNHNS and CDR2 SASEGT. Trimming left V 5 bases short and J 1 base short, with 12 bases between. This CDR3 comprises 14 residues. CDR3: CASSRTVKSYEQYF. CDR3 nucleotides: TGTGCCAGCAGTCGGACAGTTAAGTCCTACGAGCAGTACTTC.

This clonotype has only a few counts. The V call is TRBV20-1, the J call TRBJ1-2, with 10 bases fitting TRBD1. The germline V gene has CDR1 DFQATT and CDR2 SNEGSKA (reference sequence). V lost 3 bases to trimming and J lost 6 bases; unmatched junction nucleotides: 7. CDR3 length: 14 residues. CDR3 sequence reads: CSARIQGQGNGYTF. For the CDR3, the DNA is TGCAGTGCTAGGATCCAGGGACAGGGGAATGGCTACACCTTC.

The chain has TRBV6-5 and TRBJ2-5, with D uncertain. Per germline, CDR1 MNHEY and CDR2 SVGAGI. The V gene lost 6 bases and the J gene lost 1 base, with 12 bases spanning the gap. CDR3 length: 14 residues. The CDR3 region has the DNA TGTGCCAGCAGATACATTCAGATCCAAGAGACCCAGTACTTC. This gives the protein CASRYIQIQETQYF.

A few counts support this clonotype. The gene calls are TRBV20-1 and TRBJ2-1, with D possibly matching TRBD2 (5 bases). From germline, CDR1 is DFQATT and CDR2 SNEGSKA (reference sequence). The CDR3 covers 15 residues. Trimming pared 1 base from V and 4 bases from J, leaving 14 bases between. In DNA, the CDR3 is TGCAGTGCTAGAGTCCCCGGGGTAACATACAATGAGCAGTTCTTC. Amino acid sequence: CSARVPGVTYNEQFF.

This clonotype was picked up a small number of times. The chain joins TRBV20-1 to TRBJ2-3, with 7 nucleotides matching TRBD2. The ends lost 1 base at V and 3 bases at J; junction bases unmatched: 4. The CDR3 has 14 residues. Germline V lookup: CDR1 DFQATT, CDR2 SNEGSKA (reference sequence). CDR3 loop: CSARAPSGTDTQYF. The CDR3 coding sequence is TGCAGTGCTAGAGCCCCTAGCGGAACAGATACGCAGTATTTT.

The chain has TRBV12-3 or TRBV12-4 and TRBJ2-2; 11 nucleotides align to TRBD2. The CDR3 covers 16 residues. V shed 3 bases, J shed 7 bases, and the junction held 7 bases outside the gene matches. CDR3 bases: TGTGCCAGCAGTTTGGTAGCGGGAGGGCCTAACGGGGAGCTGTTTTTT. It encodes CASSLVAGGPNGELFF.

This clonotype has a count of ten or more. The chain uses TRBV5-6 and TRBJ2-7; tentatively, D is TRBD1 (6 bases). V was trimmed by 4 bases and J by 3 bases, leaving 11 bases between them. CDR3 length: 13 residues. Germline assignment: CDR1 SGHDT and CDR2 YYEEEE. CDR3: CASSVLDSYEQYF. Written as DNA, the CDR3 is TGTGCCAGCAGCGTCTTGGACAGCTACGAGCAGTACTTC.

This clonotype was seen more than once but under ten times. The V call is TRBV12-3 or TRBV12-4, the J call TRBJ2-2; the match to TRBD2 covers 8 bases. There are 14 residues in the CDR3. After removal of 9 bases from V and 2 bases from J, the junction contained 5 bases not matched to a gene. The CDR3 region is CASKAGANTGELFF. The DNA of the CDR3 is TGTGCCAGTAAAGCGGGGGCCAACACCGGGGAGCTGTTTTTT.

The chain links TRBV6-2 or TRBV6-3 to TRBJ2-7, with D unresolved. V shed 0 bases and J shed 6 bases, with 18 bases lying between them. Germline lookup yields CDR1 MNHEY and CDR2 SVGEGT. The CDR3 consists of 16 residues. CDR3 residues: CASSYSTGQLGLEQYF. For the CDR3, the DNA is TGTGCCAGCAGTTACTCGACGGGTCAGCTAGGGCTCGAGCAGTACTTC.

This clonotype was seen more than once but under ten times. V and J are TRBV20-1 and TRBJ2-7, with TRBD2 identical over 9 bases. V lost 3 bases and J lost 2; bases outside the gene matches: 8. The V gene's germline CDR1 is DFQATT and CDR2 SNEGSKA (reference sequence). CDR3 length equals 15 residues. The CDR3 DNA follows: TGCAGTGCTAGGGATAGCGGGAGCGCTACCTACGAGCAGTACTTC. This encodes CSARDSGSATYEQYF.

There are a few counts of this clonotype. J is TRBJ2-7 and V is TRBV20-1, with a tentative D call TRBD2 (6 bases). The CDR3 contains 12 residues. Looked up from germline, CDR1 is DFQATT and CDR2 is SNEGSKA (reference sequence). V shed 6 bases and J shed 1 base, with 10 bases lying between them. The CDR3 region is CSAGLPSYEQYF. CDR3 DNA: TGCAGTGCCGGACTACCGTCCTACGAGCAGTACTTC.

CDR3 nucleotide sequence: TGTGCCAACCCCAGGCGCGGGGGAGAGACCCAGTACTTC. Amino acids: CANPRRGGETQYF. The chain couples TRBV7-2 to TRBJ2-5, with TRBD2 matching 7 bases. The germline CDR1 and CDR2 sequences are SGHTA and FQGNSA. V shed 10 bases and J 4 bases; nucleotides not matched to a gene: 9. The CDR3 extends over 13 amino acids.

This clonotype was seen a handful of times. This chain joins TRBV9 and TRBJ2-3; 11 bases fit TRBD2. V lost 0 bases, J lost 4 bases, and 4 bases stayed unmatched. CDR3 length: 16 amino acids. Germline CDR1 and CDR2: SGDLS and YYNGEE. The CDR3 loop reads CASSVVSGRGADTQYF. CDR3 DNA: TGTGCCAGCAGCGTAGTTAGCGGGAGGGGCGCAGATACGCAGTATTTT.

This clonotype was counted many times. The CDR3 loop is CASSSTGPSDTQYF. Here the CDR3 DNA reads TGTGCCAGCAGTTCAACAGGACCCTCAGATACGCAGTATTTT. V is TRBV12-3 or TRBV12-4 and J is TRBJ2-3, with D tentatively TRBD1 (5 bases). This CDR3 region has 14 residues. Trimming took off 4 bases at V and 4 bases at J, with 12 bases between the two ends.

Details on this clonotype: At one boundary the junction diverges from the germline segment, which might be a read error. The chain recombines TRBV7-6 with TRBJ2-5, with 8 bases lining up with TRBD1. Germline V gene lookup returns CDR1 SGHVS and CDR2 FNYEAQ. The CDR3 consists of 15 residues. This chain's CDR3 is CASSLATGVQATQYF. The CDR3 coding sequence is TGTGCCAGCAGCTTAGCGACAGGGGTCCAAGCGACCCAGTACTTC.